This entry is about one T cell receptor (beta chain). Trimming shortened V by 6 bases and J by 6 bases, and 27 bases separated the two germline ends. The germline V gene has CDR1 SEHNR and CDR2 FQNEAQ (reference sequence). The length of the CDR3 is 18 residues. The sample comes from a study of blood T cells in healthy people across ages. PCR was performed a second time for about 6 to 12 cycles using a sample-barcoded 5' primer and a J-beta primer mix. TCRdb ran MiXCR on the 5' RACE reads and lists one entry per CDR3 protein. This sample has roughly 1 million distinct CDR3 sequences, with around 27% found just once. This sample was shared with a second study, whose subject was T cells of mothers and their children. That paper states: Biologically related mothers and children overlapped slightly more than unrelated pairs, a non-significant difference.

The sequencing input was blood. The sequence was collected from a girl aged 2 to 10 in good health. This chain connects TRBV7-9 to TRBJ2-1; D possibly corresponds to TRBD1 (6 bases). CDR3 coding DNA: TGTGCCAGCAGTCGACCTATCGAACAGGGAATACAGTTCAATGAGCAGTTCTTC. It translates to CASSRPIEQGIQFNEQFF.